This note documents a single TCR beta chain sequence. CD8+ and CD4+ T cells from blood underwent TCR beta sequencing, which was carried out in a high-throughput format. TEMRA cells were FACS-enriched and CD8+ and CD4+ T cells negatively isolated. This specimen comes from a study of CD8 T cells in Susac syndrome. RNA was extracted with the RNeasy kit, and a quantity of roughly 0.45 to 1 ug was reverse transcribed using random hexamers. TCRdb reanalysed the immunoSEQ multiplex PCR reads using MiXCR and keeps one entry per CDR3 protein. This sample has 150,000 to 200,000 distinct CDR3 sequences, with approximately 94% found just once. The sequenced material came from CD4+ T cells from PBMCs. The receptor comes from a human donor in good health.

CDR3 sequence reads: CASSQEYGNQPQHF. Here the CDR3 DNA reads TGTGCCAGCAGCCAGGAGTATGGCAATCAGCCCCAGCATTTT. The chain carries TRBV2 and TRBJ1-5; D is unclear. This CDR3 is 14 amino acids long. V gave up 6 bases and J gave up 2 bases, with 11 bases separating them. The germline V gene has CDR1 SNHLY and CDR2 FYNNEI.